These 4 T cell receptor beta chains came from one sample sequenced in a study of T cell responses to AZD1222 COVID-19 vaccine. The table came from immunoSEQ multiplex PCR; TCRdb's copy has only in-frame clones and leaves some out. The sample has 80,000 or so clones, 85% to 95% seen once. The source material was peripheral blood, sampled on day 0 of MenACWY control vaccination. The receptors come from an adult in good health.

Only one count was recorded for this clone. The rearrangement joins TRBV21-1 to TRBJ1-1. TRBV21-1 is labeled a pseudogene. The CDR3 is made up of 15 amino acids. CDR3 residues: CASSKERRVNTEAFF. Written as DNA, the CDR3 is TGTGCCAGCAGCAAAGAACGTAGGGTGAACACTGAAGCTTTCTTT.

In DNA form, the CDR3 reads TGCGCCAGCAGTGTAGGGTCGGAGCAGTACTTC. It yields the protein CASSVGSEQYF. The chain recombines TRBV10-1 with TRBJ2-7; D unclear. In germline, CDR1 is WNHNN, CDR2 SYGVQD (reference sequence). This CDR3 spans 11 amino acids. Trimming shortened V by 4 bases and J by 7 bases, and 8 bases separated the two germline ends.

This chain connects TRBV19 to TRBJ2-1; D not resolved. CDR1 and CDR2 from the germline V gene are LNHDA and SQIVND (reference sequence). Trimming left V 7 bases short and J 9 bases short, with 13 bases between. The CDR3 extends over 12 amino acids. The CDR3 DNA is TGTGCCAGTAACCCCCCGATGGGTGAGCAGTTCTTC. It translates to CASNPPMGEQFF.

The J gene is TRBJ2-1, the V gene TRBV7-9; 9 bases agree with TRBD1. From germline, CDR1 is SEHNR and CDR2 FQNEAQ (reference sequence). Unmatched junction bases numbered 6, after V lost 5 bases and J lost 10 bases. This CDR3 is built from 13 residues. The chain's CDR3 is CASSLTGGREQFF. Written as DNA, the CDR3 is TGTGCCAGCAGCCTAACAGGGGGCCGAGAGCAGTTCTTC. The full variable domain, its missing parts supplied by reference TRBV7-9 and TRBJ2-1, is DTGVSQNPRHKITKRGQNVTFRCDPISEHNRLYWYRQTLGQGPEFLTYFQNEAQLEKSRLLSDRFSAERPKGSFSTLEIQRTEQGDSAMYLCASSLTGGREQFFGPGTRLTVL.